This T cell receptor (beta chain) is drawn from a study of cytomegalovirus exposure and HLA in healthy donors. This CDR3 spans 17 amino acids. The germline V gene encodes CDR1 MNHNS and CDR2 SASEGT. V dropped 2 bases and J dropped 7; count of bases not matched to a gene: 13. Use of 60 Vbeta and 13 Jbeta primers characterized the PCR. Measured with immunoSEQ multiplex PCR; TCRdb has only the in-frame clones, and not every one. The sample contains around 180,000 clones, around 87% of which appear only once. About this clone: The antigen is undetermined.

Overall study findings and caveats: Within a later analysis, the majority of CMV-associated TCR beta chains appeared HLA-restricted.

Source material: PBMCs. This chain joins TRBV6-1 and TRBJ2-5, with 10 bases aligning to TRBD2. The clonotype was recovered from a woman aged 18-29 years in good health and CMV-seronegative. The CDR3 sequence: CASSEMGWTSGGGTQYF. CDR3 nucleotide sequence: TGTGCCAGCAGTGAAATGGGTTGGACTAGCGGAGGGGGGACCCAGTACTTC.